This T cell receptor (beta chain) was found in a study of immune evolution from preneoplasia to lung adenocarcinoma. Profiling relied on immunoSEQ multiplex PCR, and the TCRdb table lists in-frame clones only, not all of them. Among over 30,000 clones listed, roughly 68% were seen once. Germline V gene data show CDR1 as MDHEN and CDR2 as SYDVKM. This CDR3 spans 14 amino acids. Trimming took 6 bases from V and 7 from J; bases not matched to a gene: 7. Nucleic acids came from premalignant or tumor cells enriched by macro-dissection. The receptor's source is a person aged 60 to 70 with lung adenocarcinoma. Sequencing was carried out using FFPE invasive lung adenocarcinoma tissue. The rearrangement joins TRBV28 to TRBJ1-4, with 8 nucleotides matching TRBD1. CDR3 sequence reads: CASRPGGGFEKLFF. CDR3 DNA: TGTGCCAGCAGACCAGGGGGCGGATTTGAAAAACTGTTTTTT.